This TCR beta chain is drawn from a study of T cells in Graves' hyperthyroidism and ophthalmopathy. With 1 base removed from V and 3 bases from J, the gap between germline ends came to 13 bases. The CDR3 spans 15 residues. CDR1 SGHDT and CDR2 YYEEEE come from the germline V gene. Uncontrolled infection, other autoimmune disease, pregnancy or lactation barred patients from enrollment. Clinical symptoms, serum thyroxine, TRAb, thyroid ultrasound and orbital computed tomography informed diagnoses. Out of 10 ml of fresh peripheral blood came the PBMCs. This clonotype has a handful of counts. What was amplified from RNA transcripts were TCR beta CDR3 regions. HTBI primers were used for first-round RT-PCR of the TCR CDR3. Each CDR3 protein gets one entry after TCRdb re-called the multiplex PCR reads with MiXCR. The table has roughly 200,000 distinct CDR3 sequences, 15% to 20% seen once; the top ten hold around 43%.

Sequencing input: blood. This TCR was recovered from a man in his forties with Graves' hyperthyroidism. J is TRBJ2-5 and V is TRBV5-6, with D perhaps TRBD1 (5 bases). The CDR3 region is CASSLKQGLKETQYF. CDR3 DNA sequence: TGTGCCAGCAGCTTGAAGCAGGGCCTTAAAGAGACCCAGTACTTC.